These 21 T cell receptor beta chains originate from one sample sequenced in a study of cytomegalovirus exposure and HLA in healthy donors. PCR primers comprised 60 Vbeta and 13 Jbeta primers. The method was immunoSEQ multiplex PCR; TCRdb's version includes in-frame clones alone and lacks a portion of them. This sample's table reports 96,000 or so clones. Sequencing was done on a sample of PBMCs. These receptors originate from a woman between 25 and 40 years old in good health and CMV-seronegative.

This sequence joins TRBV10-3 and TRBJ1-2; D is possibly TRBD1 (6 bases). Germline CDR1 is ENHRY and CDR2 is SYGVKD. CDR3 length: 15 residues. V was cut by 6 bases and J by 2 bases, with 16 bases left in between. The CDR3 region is CAIRRTGSRNYGYTF. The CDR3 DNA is TGTGCCATCAGGCGAACAGGGAGCCGGAACTATGGCTACACCTTC.

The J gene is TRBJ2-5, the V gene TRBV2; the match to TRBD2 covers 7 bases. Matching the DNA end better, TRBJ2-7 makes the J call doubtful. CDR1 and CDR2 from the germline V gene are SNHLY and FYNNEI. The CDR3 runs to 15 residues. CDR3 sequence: CASRGTSASSYEQYF. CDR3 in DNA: TGTGCCAGCAGGGGTACTAGCGCTAGCTCCTACGAGCAGTACTTC.

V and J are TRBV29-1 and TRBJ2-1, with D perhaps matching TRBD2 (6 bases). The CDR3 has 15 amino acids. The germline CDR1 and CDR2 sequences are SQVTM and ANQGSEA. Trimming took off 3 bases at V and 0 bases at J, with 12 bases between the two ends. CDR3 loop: CSVEGGISSYNEQFF. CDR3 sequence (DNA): TGCAGCGTTGAGGGAGGAATTAGCTCCTACAATGAGCAGTTCTTC.

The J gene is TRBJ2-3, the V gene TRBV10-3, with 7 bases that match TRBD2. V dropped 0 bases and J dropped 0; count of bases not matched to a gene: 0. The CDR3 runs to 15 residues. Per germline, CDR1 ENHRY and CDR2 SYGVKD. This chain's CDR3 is CAISESGLSTDTQYF. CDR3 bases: TGTGCCATCAGTGAGTCGGGACTAAGCACAGATACGCAGTATTTT.

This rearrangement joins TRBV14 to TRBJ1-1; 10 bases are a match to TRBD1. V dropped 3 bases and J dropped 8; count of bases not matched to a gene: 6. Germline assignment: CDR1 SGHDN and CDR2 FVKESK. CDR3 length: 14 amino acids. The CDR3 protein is CASSQTGGAGEAFF. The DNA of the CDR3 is TGTGCCAGCAGCCAGACAGGGGGCGCGGGGGAAGCTTTCTTT.

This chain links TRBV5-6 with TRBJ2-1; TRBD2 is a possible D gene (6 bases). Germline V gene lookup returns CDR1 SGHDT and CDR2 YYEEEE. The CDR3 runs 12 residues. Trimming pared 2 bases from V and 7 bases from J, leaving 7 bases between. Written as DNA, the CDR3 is TGTGCCAGCAGCTTAGGAGGGAATGAGCAGTTCTTC. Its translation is CASSLGGNEQFF.

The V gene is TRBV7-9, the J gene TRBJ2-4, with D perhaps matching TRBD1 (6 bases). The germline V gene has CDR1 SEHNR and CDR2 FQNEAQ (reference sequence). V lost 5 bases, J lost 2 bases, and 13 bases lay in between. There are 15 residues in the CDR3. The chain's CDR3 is CASSDQGGSKNIQYF. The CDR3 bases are TGTGCCAGCAGCGACCAAGGGGGATCCAAAAACATTCAGTACTTC.

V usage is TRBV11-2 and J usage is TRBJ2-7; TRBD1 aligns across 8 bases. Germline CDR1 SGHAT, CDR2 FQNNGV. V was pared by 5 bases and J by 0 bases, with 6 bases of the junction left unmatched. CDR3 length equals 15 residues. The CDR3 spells CASSIGTGPSYEQYF. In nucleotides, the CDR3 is TGTGCCAGCAGCATTGGGACAGGCCCCTCCTACGAGCAGTACTTC.

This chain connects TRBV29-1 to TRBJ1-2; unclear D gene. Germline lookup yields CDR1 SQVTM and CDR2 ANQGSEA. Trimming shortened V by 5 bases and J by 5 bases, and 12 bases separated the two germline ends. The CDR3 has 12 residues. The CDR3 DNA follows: TGCAGCGTTCGAGGGATTGGGTATGGCTACACCTTC. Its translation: CSVRGIGYGYTF. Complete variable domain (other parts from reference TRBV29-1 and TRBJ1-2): SAVISQKPSRDICQRGTSLTIQCQVDSQVTMMFWYRQQPGQSLTLIATANQGSEATYESGFVIDKFPISRPNLTFSTLTVSNMSPEDSSIYLCSVRGIGYGYTFGSGTRLTVV.

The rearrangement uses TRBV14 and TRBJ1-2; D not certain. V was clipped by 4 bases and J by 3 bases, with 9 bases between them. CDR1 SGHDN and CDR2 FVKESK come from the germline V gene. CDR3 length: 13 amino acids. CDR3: CASSPRTYYGYTF. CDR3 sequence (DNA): TGTGCCAGCAGCCCTCGCACATACTATGGCTACACCTTC.

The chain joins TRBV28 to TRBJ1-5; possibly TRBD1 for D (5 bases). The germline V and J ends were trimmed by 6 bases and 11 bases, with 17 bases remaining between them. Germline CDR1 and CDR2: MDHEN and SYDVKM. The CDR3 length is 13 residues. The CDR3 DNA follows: TGTGCCAGCAGGGGGCAGGGTGGGTTAACCCAGCATTTT. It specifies CASRGQGGLTQHF.

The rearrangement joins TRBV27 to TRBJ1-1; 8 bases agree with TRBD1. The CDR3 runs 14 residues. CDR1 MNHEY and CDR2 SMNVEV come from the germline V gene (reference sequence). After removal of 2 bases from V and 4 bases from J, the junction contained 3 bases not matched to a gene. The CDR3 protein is CASSLNRGSTEAFF. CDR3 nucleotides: TGTGCCAGCAGTTTAAACAGGGGGAGCACTGAAGCTTTCTTT.

The CDR3 is CASSGQGAYGYTF. DNA for the CDR3: TGTGCCAGCAGCGGACAGGGGGCGTACGGCTACACCTTC. The V and J genes are TRBV9 and TRBJ1-2; 10 bases line up with TRBD1. This CDR3 comprises 13 residues. Germline CDR1 and CDR2: SGDLS and YYNGEE. V dropped 3 bases and J dropped 8; count of bases not matched to a gene: 4.

The DNA of the CDR3 is TGTGCCAGCGCGTCTGGAGGGACAGATACGCAGTATTTT. This encodes CASASGGTDTQYF. The chain links TRBV14 to TRBJ2-3, with D tentatively TRBD2 (6 bases). Looked up from germline, CDR1 is SGHDN and CDR2 is FVKESK. V lost 8 bases, J lost 3 bases, and 12 bases lay in between. The CDR3 is made up of 13 amino acids.

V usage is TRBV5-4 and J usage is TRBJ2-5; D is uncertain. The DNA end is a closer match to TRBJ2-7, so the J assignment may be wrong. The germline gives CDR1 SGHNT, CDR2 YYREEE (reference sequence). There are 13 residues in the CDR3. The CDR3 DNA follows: TGTGCCAGCAGGGTTTCCGGGTCTGGCGAGCAGTACTTC. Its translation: CASRVSGSGEQYF.

The CDR3 coding sequence is TGTGCCAGCAGCCGATGGGACAGGCGGGGGACTGAAGCTTTCTTT. It specifies CASSRWDRRGTEAFF. The chain links TRBV7-9 to TRBJ1-1, with 8 bases aligning to TRBD1. The CDR3 consists of 15 residues. Per the germline V gene, CDR1 is SEHNR and CDR2 is FQNEAQ (reference sequence). The J segment lost 5 bases and the V segment lost 5 bases, leaving 10 bases of the junction unmatched.

CDR3 residues: CASRPSGDQPQHF. DNA of the CDR3: TGTGCCAGCAGGCCCTCGGGGGATCAGCCCCAGCATTTT. V and J are TRBV28 and TRBJ1-5, with TRBD1 as a possible D gene (5 bases). Germline V gene lookup returns CDR1 MDHEN and CDR2 SYDVKM. The CDR3 is made up of 13 amino acids. V was pared by 6 bases and J by 5 bases, with 11 bases between. Full variable domain (outside the CDR3, taken from reference TRBV28 and TRBJ1-5): DVKVTQSSRYLVKRTGEKVFLECVQDMDHENMFWYRQDPGLGLRLIYFSYDVKMKEKGDIPEGYSVSREKKERFSLILESASTNQTSMYLCASRPSGDQPQHFGDGTRLSIL.

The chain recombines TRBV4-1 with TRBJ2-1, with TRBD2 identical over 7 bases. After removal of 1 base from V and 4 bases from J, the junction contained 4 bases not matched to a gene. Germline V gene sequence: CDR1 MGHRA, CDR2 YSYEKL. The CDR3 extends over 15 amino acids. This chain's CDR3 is CASSQASSGYNEQFF. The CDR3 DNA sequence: TGCGCCAGCAGCCAAGCATCTAGCGGTTACAATGAGCAGTTCTTC.

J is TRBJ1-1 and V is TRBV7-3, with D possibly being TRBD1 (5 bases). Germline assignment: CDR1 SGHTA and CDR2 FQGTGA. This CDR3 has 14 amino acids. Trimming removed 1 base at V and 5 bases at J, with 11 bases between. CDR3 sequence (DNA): TGTGCCAGCAGCTTAAGGCAGGGCTTGACTGAAGCTTTCTTT. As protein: CASSLRQGLTEAFF.

The DNA for the CDR3 is TGCGCCAGCAGCCAAGACGGGACAGGGGGGTTTGAAAAACTGTTTTTT. Translated: CASSQDGTGGFEKLFF. This chain connects TRBV4-1 to TRBJ1-4; the match to TRBD1 covers 11 bases. Germline values: CDR1 MGHRA, CDR2 YSYEKL. Trimming took 0 bases from V and 7 from J; bases not matched to a gene: 4. The CDR3 runs 16 residues.

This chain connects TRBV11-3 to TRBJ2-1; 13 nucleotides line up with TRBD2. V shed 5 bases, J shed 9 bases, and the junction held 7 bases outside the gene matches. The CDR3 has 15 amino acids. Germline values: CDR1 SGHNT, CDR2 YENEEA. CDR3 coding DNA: TGTGCCAGCAGCGCACTAGCGGGGGGGCTGGGTGAGCAGTTCTTC. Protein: CASSALAGGLGEQFF.